Each of the 4 T cell receptor beta chains below was sequenced from the same sample in a study of T cells in Graves' hyperthyroidism and ophthalmopathy. Authors of the study amplified TCR beta CDR3 regions from RNA transcripts. During a first-round RT-PCR of the TCR CDR3, the HTBI primer set was used. TCRdb called the multiplex PCR reads again in MiXCR, with one record for every CDR3 protein. The sample holds 500,000 to 650,000 distinct CDR3 sequences; 17% are singletons and the top ten take 15% to 20%. The sample taken for sequencing was blood. Receptors originate from a woman between 18 and 29 years old with Graves' ophthalmopathy.

This clonotype was counted many times. This chain joins TRBV7-2 and TRBJ1-5, with D possibly matching TRBD1 (6 bases). The V and J ends lost 5 bases and 4 bases respectively, with 21 bases between them. The CDR3 is 17 residues long. Germline lookup yields CDR1 SGHTA and CDR2 FQGNSA. CDR3 sequence (DNA): TGTGCCAGCAGCCCCTCGTCCAACAGGGCTCGGAATCAGCCCCAGCATTTT. It is translated as CASSPSSNRARNQPQHF.

This clonotype was found many times. The chain combines TRBV6-1 with TRBJ1-2; weak D call: TRBD1 (5 bases). V lost 3 bases and J lost 8, with 16 bases in between. CDR3 length: 14 residues. Germline V gene lookup returns CDR1 MNHNS and CDR2 SASEGT. CDR3 amino acids: CASSERDLLAGYTF. The CDR3 DNA sequence: TGTGCCAGCAGTGAGAGGGACCTCTTGGCCGGCTACACCTTC.

This clonotype was detected many times. The CDR3 coding sequence is TGTGCCAGCACCACCGACGGGGCCTTCAATGAGCAGTTCTTC. Translation: CASTTDGAFNEQFF. J is TRBJ2-1 and V is TRBV28, with D perhaps given as TRBD1 or TRBD2 (5 bases each). V was clipped by 7 bases and J by 6 bases, with 16 bases between them. CDR3 length equals 14 residues. CDR1 and CDR2 (germline): MDHEN, SYDVKM.

This clonotype was seen a few times. The chain employs TRBV7-3 and TRBJ1-1; a weak D match, TRBD1 (5 bases). Germline V gives CDR1 SGHTA, CDR2 FQGTGA. CDR3 length equals 16 residues. V was pared by 4 bases and J by 2 bases, with 17 bases between. The CDR3 DNA follows: TGTGCCAGCAGCTCTCACAGGAGGCGGGGAAACACTGAAGCTTTCTTT. This sequence encodes CASSSHRRRGNTEAFF.